These 31 T cell receptor beta chains were all obtained from the same sample, sequenced in a study of blood T cell repertoires in COVID-19. TCRdb's table, derived via immunoSEQ multiplex PCR, lists solely in-frame clones and lacks some. The table shows under 250,000 clones, with about 83% occurring only once. Sequencing was performed on peripheral blood. The source of these receptors is a man aged 45 to 65 with acute or convalescent COVID-19.

The V and J genes are TRBV29-1 and TRBJ2-2; 10 bases map to TRBD2. Losses at the gene ends were 5 bases for V and 1 base for J; bases not matched to a gene: 1. Looked up from germline, CDR1 is SQVTM and CDR2 is ANQGSEA. The CDR3 is made up of 14 amino acids. The CDR3 loop is CSVRTSGNTGELFF. CDR3 DNA: TGCAGCGTTCGGACTAGCGGGAACACCGGGGAGCTGTTTTTT.

The chain recombines TRBV6-5 with TRBJ2-7; TRBD2 aligns across 10 bases. The CDR3 loop spans 15 amino acids. V was clipped by 7 bases and J by 2 bases; unmatched bases: 8. Germline-derived CDR1 and CDR2 are MNHEY and SVGAGI. CDR3 region: CASMGGTSGAYEQYF. Written as DNA, the CDR3 is TGTGCCAGCATGGGGGGAACTAGCGGGGCCTACGAGCAGTACTTC.

The chain uses TRBV9 and TRBJ2-5; no definite D call. Trimming took 7 bases from V and 4 from J, leaving 8 bases between them. The CDR3 has 11 residues. CDR1 and CDR2 (germline): SGDLS, YYNGEE. This chain's CDR3 is CASGSGETQYF. Written as DNA, the CDR3 is TGTGCCAGCGGGTCGGGAGAGACCCAGTACTTC.

This clone was counted between two and nine times. The chain uses TRBV15 and TRBJ1-1; D is undetermined. Germline V gene data show CDR1 as LNHNV and CDR2 as YYDKDF (reference sequence). V lost 3 bases and J lost 5, with 4 bases in between. The CDR3 totals 11 residues. CDR3 sequence (DNA): TGTGCCACCAGCAGGAGGACTGAAGCTTTCTTT. This translates into CATSRRTEAFF.

Of note for this clone: The same CDR3 is also encoded by other DNA sequences in this sample. The J gene is TRBJ1-5, the V gene TRBV5-5; D remains unclear. Trimming removed 2 bases from V and 4 bases from J, with 7 bases in between. Germline V gene data show CDR1 as SGHKS and CDR2 as YYEKEE (reference sequence). This CDR3 is 13 amino acids long. DNA of the CDR3: TGTGCCAGCAGCTTAGCAGGTAATCAGCCCCAGCATTTT. Translated: CASSLAGNQPQHF. Full variable domain (missing parts from reference TRBV5-5 and TRBJ1-5): DAGVTQSPTHLIKTRGQQVTLRCSPISGHKSVSWYQQVLGQGPQFIFQYYEKEERGRGNFPDRFSARQFPNYSSELNVNALLLGDSALYLCASSLAGNQPQHFGDGTRLSIL.

This chain links TRBV14 with TRBJ1-3; no reliable D call. This CDR3 is 17 amino acids long. Germline CDR1 SGHDN, CDR2 FVKESK. Trimming removed 0 bases at V and 0 bases at J, with 12 bases between. The DNA for the CDR3 is TGTGCCAGCAGCCAAGATATTAGACGGAGCTCTGGAAACACCATATATTTT. This sequence encodes CASSQDIRRSSGNTIYF.

The chain employs TRBV13 and TRBJ2-7, with TRBD2 matching 7 bases. CDR3 length equals 14 residues. V dropped 5 bases and J dropped 3; count of bases not matched to a gene: 7. Germline CDR1 and CDR2: PRHDT and FYEKMQ (reference sequence). Here the CDR3 DNA reads TGTGCCAGCAGCCCAGGACTAGTGTTCTACGAGCAGTACTTC. As protein: CASSPGLVFYEQYF.

This chain uses TRBV10-1 with TRBJ2-3; TRBD1 agrees at 9 bases. From germline, CDR1 is WNHNN and CDR2 SYGVQD (reference sequence). After removal of 3 bases from V and 3 bases from J, the junction contained 16 bases not matched to a gene. The CDR3 contains 19 residues. CDR3: CASSDVLGIGTGRTDTQYF. CDR3 coding DNA: TGCGCCAGCAGTGATGTTTTAGGGATCGGGACAGGGAGGACAGATACGCAGTATTTT.

J is TRBJ1-1 and V is TRBV9; D remains ambiguous. Trimming stripped 0 bases from V and 0 bases from J, with 6 bases between. Germline V gene sequence: CDR1 SGDLS, CDR2 YYNGEE. The CDR3 contains 14 residues. The CDR3 sequence is CASSVDTLNTEAFF. In DNA, the CDR3 is TGTGCCAGCAGCGTAGACACCTTGAACACTGAAGCTTTCTTT.

The chain recombines TRBV29-1 with TRBJ2-1; 7 nucleotides agree with TRBD2. Germline V gene data show CDR1 as SQVTM and CDR2 as ANQGSEA. This CDR3 has 14 residues. V lost 5 bases, J lost 6 bases, and 10 bases stayed unmatched. CDR3 amino acids: CSVPSTAGRNEQFF. The DNA for the CDR3 is TGCAGCGTTCCTTCAACAGCGGGACGCAATGAGCAGTTCTTC.

This sequence joins TRBV24-1 and TRBJ2-7; a weak D match, TRBD1 (6 bases). V was pared by 4 bases and J by 0 bases, with 12 bases between. The CDR3 covers 15 residues. Germline V gene lookup returns CDR1 KGHDR and CDR2 SFDVKD. The DNA for the CDR3 is TGTGCCACCAGTGACGGGACACAAATCTCCTACGAGCAGTACTTC. Protein: CATSDGTQISYEQYF.

The table lists this clone with a count of one. This sequence joins TRBV7-9 and TRBJ2-3, with TRBD1 matching 8 bases. The CDR3 runs to 16 residues. V gave up 0 bases and J gave up 6 bases; unmatched junction bases: 8. Germline assignment: CDR1 SEHNR and CDR2 FQNEAQ (reference sequence). CDR3 protein: CASSLAQGADGDTQYF. DNA for the CDR3: TGTGCCAGCAGCTTAGCCCAGGGGGCGGATGGGGATACGCAGTATTTT.

DNA for the CDR3: TGTGCCAGCAGTTTGGTCACAGCTACCGGTTCACCCCTCCACTTT. Translation: CASSLVTATGSPLHF. The genes are TRBV27 and TRBJ1-6; no clear D gene. Trimming pared 3 bases from V and 9 bases from J, leaving 15 bases between. Germline CDR1 and CDR2: MNHEY and SMNVEV (reference sequence). The CDR3 extends over 15 amino acids.

The chain links TRBV11-2 to TRBJ2-1; 11 nucleotides align to TRBD1. CDR3 size: 16 residues. Trimming at V came to 7 bases and at J to 4 bases, leaving 9 bases not matched to a gene. Per the germline V gene, CDR1 is SGHAT and CDR2 is FQNNGV. The CDR3 DNA is TGTGCCAGCACCCCATCCGGGACAGGGGGTTACAATGAGCAGTTCTTC. It yields the protein CASTPSGTGGYNEQFF.

This clone was found a few times. The chain has TRBV2 and TRBJ1-2; D uncertain. The CDR3 sequence is 12 residues long. Between the trimmed V and J ends, which lost 8 bases and 7 bases, there was a span of 14 bases. Looked up from germline, CDR1 is SNHLY and CDR2 is FYNNEI. CDR3 DNA sequence: TGTGCCAGCCACCGGGTGGAAAGTGGCTACACCTTC. Translating it yields CASHRVESGYTF.

This clone was seen only a few times. The CDR3 nucleotides read TGTGCCAGCAGCCAAGAAGGGCCAGCGGGAGGCTCCTACGAGCAGTACTTC. Protein product: CASSQEGPAGGSYEQYF. The V call is TRBV4-2, the J call TRBJ2-7; 9 bases line up with TRBD2. The CDR3 has 17 residues. Trimming took 0 bases from V and 0 from J; bases not matched to a gene: 6. The germline V gene encodes CDR1 LGHNA and CDR2 YNFKEQ.

The J gene is TRBJ1-3, the V gene TRBV6-5, with D possibly matching TRBD1 (5 bases). Trimming cost V 0 bases and J 0 bases, with 9 bases left between them. Germline lookup yields CDR1 MNHEY and CDR2 SVGAGI. CDR3 size: 16 residues. CDR3 DNA sequence: TGTGCCAGCAGTTACTCTCGACAGAACTCTGGAAACACCATATATTTT. Translating it yields CASSYSRQNSGNTIYF.

Details on this clone: Compared with germline, one end of the junction differs, possibly owing to a read error. V and J are TRBV7-7 and TRBJ2-5, with a weak D call TRBD2 (6 bases). The CDR3 totals 16 residues. Looked up from germline, CDR1 is SSHAT and CDR2 is FNYEAQ (reference sequence). DNA for the CDR3: TGTGCTAGCAGCTTAGGGAGCGGGTCGGGCGTTGAGACCCAGTACTTC. Protein: CASSLGSGSGVETQYF.

The chain links TRBV5-5 to TRBJ2-7; tentative D call: TRBD2 (5 bases). Germline V lookup: CDR1 SGHKS, CDR2 YYEKEE (reference sequence). The CDR3 is 14 residues long. Between the trimmed V and J ends, which lost 1 base and 7 bases, there was a span of 15 bases. The CDR3: CASSLKRKGGEQYF. In DNA, the CDR3 is TGTGCCAGCAGCTTGAAACGGAAGGGCGGGGAGCAGTACTTC. The whole variable domain, remainder taken from reference TRBV5-5 and TRBJ2-7, is DAGVTQSPTHLIKTRGQQVTLRCSPISGHKSVSWYQQVLGQGPQFIFQYYEKEERGRGNFPDRFSARQFPNYSSELNVNALLLGDSALYLCASSLKRKGGEQYFGPGTRLTVT.

V usage is TRBV5-1 and J usage is TRBJ2-7; D may be TRBD2 (6 bases). Germline CDR1 is SGHRS and CDR2 is YFSETQ. This CDR3 contains 13 residues. Trimming left V 4 bases short and J 0 bases short, with 8 bases between. CDR3 coding DNA: TGCGCCAGCAGCCCCGGGAGCTCCTACGAGCAGTACTTC. This encodes CASSPGSSYEQYF.

V and J are TRBV6-5 and TRBJ1-1, with 7 positions matching TRBD1. The CDR3 consists of 12 residues. After removal of 6 bases from V and 7 bases from J, the junction contained 5 bases not matched to a gene. Germline values: CDR1 MNHEY, CDR2 SVGAGI. CDR3 bases: TGTGCCAGCAGCGTATGGGACAGTGAAGCTTTCTTT. The encoded protein is CASSVWDSEAFF.

The J gene is TRBJ2-5, the V gene TRBV4-1; 8 nucleotides line up with TRBD1. Unmatched junction bases numbered 3, after V lost 0 bases and J lost 6 bases. CDR1 MGHRA and CDR2 YSYEKL come from the germline V gene. The CDR3 is made up of 14 amino acids. CDR3 sequence: CASSQETGDKTQYF. The CDR3, as DNA: TGCGCCAGCAGCCAAGAGACAGGGGATAAGACCCAGTACTTC.

V gene TRBV10-3 combines with J gene TRBJ2-7; TRBD2 aligns across 7 bases. The germline V gene encodes CDR1 ENHRY and CDR2 SYGVKD. This CDR3 comprises 19 residues. The V segment lost 0 bases and the J segment 5 bases; nucleotides outside the gene matches: 19. The CDR3 spells CAISESIGTNPTRLNEQYF. The CDR3 DNA follows: TGTGCCATCAGTGAGTCGATTGGGACTAACCCAACCAGGTTGAACGAGCAGTACTTC.

The genes are TRBV6-5 and TRBJ1-4; TRBD1 matches at 11 bases. The CDR3 extends over 15 amino acids. Germline V gene sequence: CDR1 MNHEY, CDR2 SVGAGI. Losses at the gene ends were 1 base for V and 7 bases for J; bases not matched to a gene: 2. In DNA form, the CDR3 reads TGTGCCAGCAGTTACTATGGGACAGGGGGTGAAAAACTGTTTTTT. This gives the protein CASSYYGTGGEKLFF.

This chain connects TRBV9 to TRBJ1-3; 7 bases match TRBD1. The CDR3 has 16 residues. Trimming removed 0 bases from V and 2 bases from J; junction bases left unmatched: 5. Germline values: CDR1 SGDLS, CDR2 YYNGEE. CDR3 residues: CASSVAMTGTGNTIYF. CDR3 nucleotide sequence: TGTGCCAGCAGCGTAGCTATGACAGGGACTGGAAACACCATATATTTT.

Only a few counts were recorded for this clone. The chain carries TRBV9 and TRBJ2-1; 14 positions agree with TRBD2. CDR3 length equals 17 residues. Looked up from germline, CDR1 is SGDLS and CDR2 is YYNGEE. V was clipped by 4 bases and J by 9 bases; unmatched bases: 12. The CDR3 spells CASSTPGTSGSVGEQFF. CDR3 coding DNA: TGTGCCAGCAGCACCCCGGGGACTAGCGGGAGCGTTGGTGAGCAGTTCTTC.

CDR3 sequence (DNA): TGTGCCAGCAGCTTAGATTACGGCCCCCGAGGGACAGGGCAGCAGCTGTTTTTT. It yields the protein CASSLDYGPRGTGQQLFF. The chain uses TRBV11-2 and TRBJ2-2, with TRBD1 matching 9 bases. The CDR3 is 18 amino acids. The germline V gene encodes CDR1 SGHAT and CDR2 FQNNGV. V lost 0 bases and J lost 12; bases outside the gene matches: 17.

This sequence joins TRBV28 and TRBJ2-7, with TRBD1 identical over 8 bases. This CDR3 region has 15 residues. Unmatched junction bases numbered 6, after V lost 4 bases and J lost 1 base. CDR1 MDHEN and CDR2 SYDVKM come from the germline V gene. The CDR3 region has the DNA TGTGCCAGCAGTTGGACAGGGTCGGGATCCTACGAGCAGTACTTC. Translated, it gives CASSWTGSGSYEQYF.

This chain uses TRBV5-1 with TRBJ1-2, with TRBD1 matching over 7 bases. This CDR3 comprises 15 residues. J lost 0 bases, V lost 4 bases, and 6 bases had no gene match. Germline assignment: CDR1 SGHRS and CDR2 YFSETQ. In DNA, the CDR3 is TGCGCCAGCAGCCTACGACAGGGAGCTAACTATGGCTACACCTTC. Translation gives CASSLRQGANYGYTF. The entire variable domain, with the rest obtained from reference TRBV5-1 and TRBJ1-2, is as follows: KAGVTQTPRYLIKTRGQQVTLSCSPISGHRSVSWYQQTPGQGLQFLFEYFSETQRNKGNFPGRFSGRQFSNSRSEMNVSTLELGDSALYLCASSLRQGANYGYTFGSGTRLTVV.

This chain links TRBV28 with TRBJ2-7, with TRBD1 as a possible D gene (6 bases). Trimming shortened V by 10 bases and J by 8 bases, and 21 bases separated the two germline ends. The CDR3 loop spans 13 amino acids. Looked up from germline, CDR1 is MDHEN and CDR2 is SYDVKM. CDR3 nucleotides: TGTGCCACCCTCCCGTCAGGGGAAAGAAAGCAGTACTTC. This codes for CATLPSGERKQYF.

The V and J genes are TRBV6-5 and TRBJ1-5; D is undetermined. Looked up from germline, CDR1 is MNHEY and CDR2 is SVGAGI. The CDR3 has 12 amino acids. CDR3 sequence (DNA): TGTGCAGCCGGGAGGCCCAATCAGCCCCAGCATTTT. It specifies CAAGRPNQPQHF.